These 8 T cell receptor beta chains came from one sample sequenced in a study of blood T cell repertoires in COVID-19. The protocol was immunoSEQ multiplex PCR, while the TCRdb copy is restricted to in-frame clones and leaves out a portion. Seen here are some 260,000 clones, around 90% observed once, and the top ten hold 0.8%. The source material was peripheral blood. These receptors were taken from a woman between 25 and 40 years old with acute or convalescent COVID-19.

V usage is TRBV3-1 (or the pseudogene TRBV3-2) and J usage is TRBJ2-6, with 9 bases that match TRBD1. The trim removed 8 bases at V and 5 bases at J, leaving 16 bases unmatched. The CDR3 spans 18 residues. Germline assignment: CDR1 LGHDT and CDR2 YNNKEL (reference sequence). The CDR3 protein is CASPPWDRVLFRANVLTF. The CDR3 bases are TGTGCCAGCCCCCCGTGGGACAGGGTACTGTTTAGGGCCAACGTCCTGACTTTC.

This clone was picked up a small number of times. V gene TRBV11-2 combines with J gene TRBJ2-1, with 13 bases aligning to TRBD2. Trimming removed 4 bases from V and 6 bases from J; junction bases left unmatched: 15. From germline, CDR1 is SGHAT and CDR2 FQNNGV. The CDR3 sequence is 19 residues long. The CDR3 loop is CASSSPEGLAGASGNEQFF. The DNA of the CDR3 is TGTGCCAGCAGCTCCCCTGAAGGACTAGCGGGAGCTAGCGGCAATGAGCAGTTCTTC.

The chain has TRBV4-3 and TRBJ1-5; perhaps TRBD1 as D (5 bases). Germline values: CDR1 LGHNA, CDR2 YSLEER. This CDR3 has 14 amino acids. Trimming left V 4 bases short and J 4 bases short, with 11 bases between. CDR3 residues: CASSPREGNQPQHF. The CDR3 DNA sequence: TGCGCCAGCAGCCCAAGGGAGGGGAATCAGCCCCAGCATTTT.

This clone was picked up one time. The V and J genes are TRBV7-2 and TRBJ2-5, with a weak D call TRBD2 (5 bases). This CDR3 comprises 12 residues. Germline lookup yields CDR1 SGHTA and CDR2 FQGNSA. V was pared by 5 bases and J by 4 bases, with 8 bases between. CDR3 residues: CASSLRGETQYF. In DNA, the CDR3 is TGTGCCAGCAGCCTCCGGGGAGAGACCCAGTACTTC. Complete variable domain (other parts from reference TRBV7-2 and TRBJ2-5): GAGVSQSPSNKVTEKGKDVELRCDPISGHTALYWYRQSLGQGLEFLIYFQGNSAPDKSGLPSDRFSAERTGGSVSTLTIQRTQQEDSAVYLCASSLRGETQYFGPGTRLLVL.

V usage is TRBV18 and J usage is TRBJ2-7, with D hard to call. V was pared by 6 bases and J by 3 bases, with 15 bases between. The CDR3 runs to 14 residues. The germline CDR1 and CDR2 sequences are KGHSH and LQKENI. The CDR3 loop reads CASSLIGLNYEQYF. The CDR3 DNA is TGTGCCAGCTCCCTTATTGGGCTAAACTACGAGCAGTACTTC.

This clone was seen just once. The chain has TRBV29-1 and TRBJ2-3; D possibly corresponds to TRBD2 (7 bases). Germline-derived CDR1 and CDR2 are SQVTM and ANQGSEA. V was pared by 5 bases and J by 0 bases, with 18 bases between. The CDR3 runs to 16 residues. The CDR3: CSVIYFGGASTDTQYF. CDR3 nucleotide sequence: TGCAGCGTTATATACTTTGGGGGGGCTAGCACAGATACGCAGTATTTT.

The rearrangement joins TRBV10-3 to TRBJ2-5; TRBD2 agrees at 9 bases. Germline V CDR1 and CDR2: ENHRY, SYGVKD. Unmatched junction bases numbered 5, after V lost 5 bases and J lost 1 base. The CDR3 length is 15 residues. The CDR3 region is CAISLAGAAQETQYF. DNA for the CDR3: TGTGCCATCAGTTTAGCGGGGGCGGCCCAAGAGACCCAGTACTTC.

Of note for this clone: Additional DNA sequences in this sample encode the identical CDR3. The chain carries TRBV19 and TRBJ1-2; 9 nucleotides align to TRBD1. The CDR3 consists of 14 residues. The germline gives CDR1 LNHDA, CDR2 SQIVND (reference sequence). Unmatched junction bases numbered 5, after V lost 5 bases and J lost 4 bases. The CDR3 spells CASSEQGAGYGYTF. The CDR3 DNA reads TGTGCCAGTAGTGAACAGGGGGCTGGCTATGGCTACACCTTC. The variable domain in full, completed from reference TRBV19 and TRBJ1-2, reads DGGITQSPKYLFRKEGQNVTLSCEQNLNHDAMYWYRQDPGQGLRLIYYSQIVNDFQKGDIAEGYSVSREKKESFPLTVTSAQKNPTAFYLCASSEQGAGYGYTFGSGTRLTVV.